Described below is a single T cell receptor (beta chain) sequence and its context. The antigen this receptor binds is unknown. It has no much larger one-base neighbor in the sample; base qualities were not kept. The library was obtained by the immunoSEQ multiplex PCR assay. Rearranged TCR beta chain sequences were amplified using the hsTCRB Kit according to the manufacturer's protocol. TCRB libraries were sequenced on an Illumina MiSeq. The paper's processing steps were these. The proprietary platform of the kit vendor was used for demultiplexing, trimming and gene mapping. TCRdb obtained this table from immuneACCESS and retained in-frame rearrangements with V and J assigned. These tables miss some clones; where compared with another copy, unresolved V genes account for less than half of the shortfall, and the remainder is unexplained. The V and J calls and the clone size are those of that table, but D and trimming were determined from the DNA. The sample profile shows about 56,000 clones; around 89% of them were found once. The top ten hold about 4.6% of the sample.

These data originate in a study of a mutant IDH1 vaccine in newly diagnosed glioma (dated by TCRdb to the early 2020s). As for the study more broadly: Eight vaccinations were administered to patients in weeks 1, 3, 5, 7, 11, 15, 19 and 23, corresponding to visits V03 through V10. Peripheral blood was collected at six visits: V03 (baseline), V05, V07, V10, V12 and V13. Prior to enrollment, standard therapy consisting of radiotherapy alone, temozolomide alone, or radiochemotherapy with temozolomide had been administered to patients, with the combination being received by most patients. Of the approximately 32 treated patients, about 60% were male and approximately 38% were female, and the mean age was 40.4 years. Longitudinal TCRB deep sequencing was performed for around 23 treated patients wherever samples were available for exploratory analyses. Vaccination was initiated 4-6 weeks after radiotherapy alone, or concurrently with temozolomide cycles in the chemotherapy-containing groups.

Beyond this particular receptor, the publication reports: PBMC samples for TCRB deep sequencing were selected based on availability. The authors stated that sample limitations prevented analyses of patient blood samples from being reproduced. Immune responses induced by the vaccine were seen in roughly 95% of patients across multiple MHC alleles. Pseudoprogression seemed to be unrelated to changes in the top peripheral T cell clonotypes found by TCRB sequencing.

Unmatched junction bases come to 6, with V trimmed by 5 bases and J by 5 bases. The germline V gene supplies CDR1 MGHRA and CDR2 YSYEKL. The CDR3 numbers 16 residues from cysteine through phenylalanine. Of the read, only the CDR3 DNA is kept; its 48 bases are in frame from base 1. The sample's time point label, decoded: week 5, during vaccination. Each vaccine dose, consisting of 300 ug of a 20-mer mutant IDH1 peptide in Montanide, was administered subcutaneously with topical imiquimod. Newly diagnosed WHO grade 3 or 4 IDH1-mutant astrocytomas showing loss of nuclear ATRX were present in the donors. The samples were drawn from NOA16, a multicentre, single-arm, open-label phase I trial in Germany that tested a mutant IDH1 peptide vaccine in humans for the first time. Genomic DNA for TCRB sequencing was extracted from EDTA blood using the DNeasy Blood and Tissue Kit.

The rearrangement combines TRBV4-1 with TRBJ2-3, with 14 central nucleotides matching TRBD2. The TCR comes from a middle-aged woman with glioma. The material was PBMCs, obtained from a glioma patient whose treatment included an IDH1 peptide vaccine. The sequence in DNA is TGCGCCAGCAGCACCGGGACTAGCGGGGGTGGAGATACGCAGTATTTT. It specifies CASSTGTSGGGDTQYF.